These 15 T cell receptor beta chains came from one sample sequenced in a study of blood T cell repertoires in COVID-19. Assay used: immunoSEQ multiplex PCR; TCRdb lists only in-frame clones, some missing. The data hold hundreds of thousands of clones, with approximately 83% observed a single time. Sequenced sample: PBMCs or T cells enriched from blood (not recorded which). The receptors stem from a woman aged 40 to 50 with acute COVID-19.

This sequence joins TRBV6-1 and TRBJ2-2, with TRBD1 as a possible D gene (5 bases). CDR1 is MNHNS, CDR2 SASEGT, per germline. Trimming pared 1 base from V and 3 bases from J, leaving 9 bases between. This CDR3 is built from 15 residues. The CDR3 DNA follows: TGTGCCAGCAGTGAAGTGGCAGGGCACACCGGGGAGCTGTTTTTT. This translates into CASSEVAGHTGELFF.

J is TRBJ1-1 and V is TRBV18; 7 bases agree with TRBD1. V lost 1 base, J lost 8 bases, and 4 bases stayed unmatched. Germline V CDR1 and CDR2: KGHSH, LQKENI. The CDR3 sequence is 13 residues long. The CDR3 protein is CASSPRQGLEAFF. The CDR3 bases are TGTGCCAGCTCACCACGACAGGGATTAGAAGCTTTCTTT.

This clone was recorded a few times. The V and J genes are TRBV24-1 and TRBJ2-3, with D unclear. The germline V gene encodes CDR1 KGHDR and CDR2 SFDVKD. Between the trimmed V and J ends, which lost 2 bases and 0 bases, there was a span of 11 bases. The CDR3 consists of 16 residues. Here the CDR3 reads CATSDWAESSTDTQYF. The CDR3 bases are TGTGCCACCAGTGATTGGGCCGAGTCTAGCACAGATACGCAGTATTTT.

This chain connects TRBV9 to TRBJ2-7; the match to TRBD1 covers 9 bases. CDR3 size: 16 residues. V trimming: 3 bases; J trimming: 2 bases; junction bases outside the gene matches: 9. In germline, CDR1 is SGDLS, CDR2 YYNGEE. The CDR3, as DNA: TGTGCCAGCAGCGCCACAGGGGGACAGGGACCCTACGAGCAGTACTTC. Its protein product is CASSATGGQGPYEQYF.

The chain carries TRBV11-3 and TRBJ2-4; D might be TRBD1 (6 bases). This CDR3 is 16 amino acids long. From germline, CDR1 is SGHNT and CDR2 YENEEA. V lost 2 bases to trimming and J lost 8 bases, with 19 bases between them. This chain's CDR3 is CASSLQSGTRRDIQYF. The CDR3, as DNA: TGTGCCAGCAGCTTACAATCCGGGACACGCCGGGACATTCAGTACTTC.

The rearrangement joins TRBV10-1 to TRBJ2-1; 8 bases are shared with TRBD1. The germline V gene encodes CDR1 WNHNN and CDR2 SYGVQD (reference sequence). CDR3 length equals 17 residues. J lost 1 base, V lost 2 bases, and 7 bases had no gene match. The CDR3 is CASSEGQGGGSYNEQFF. CDR3 nucleotides: TGCGCCAGCAGTGAGGGACAGGGTGGGGGTTCCTACAATGAGCAGTTCTTC.

This clone was counted a single time. V usage is TRBV3-1 (or the pseudogene TRBV3-2) and J usage is TRBJ2-5, with D perhaps matching TRBD2 (6 bases). The germline V and J ends were trimmed by 4 bases and 4 bases, with 10 bases remaining between them. This CDR3 contains 13 residues. Germline-derived CDR1 and CDR2 are LGHDT and YNNKEL (reference sequence). The CDR3 sequence is CASSPPGGETQYF. The CDR3 DNA reads TGTGCCAGCAGCCCTCCCGGGGGAGAGACCCAGTACTTC.

This clone was seen more than once but under ten times. The gene calls are TRBV5-1 and TRBJ1-1, with TRBD1 identical over 7 bases. After removal of 4 bases from V and 3 bases from J, the junction contained 3 bases not matched to a gene. The CDR3 extends over 13 amino acids. Per germline, CDR1 SGHRS and CDR2 YFSETQ. CDR3 amino acids: CASSNRGDTEAFF. In DNA form, the CDR3 reads TGCGCCAGCAGCAACAGGGGTGACACTGAAGCTTTCTTT.

This clone appeared a single time. The chain joins TRBV7-2 to TRBJ2-1; TRBD2 aligns across 9 bases. Germline CDR1 SGHTA, CDR2 FQGNSA. This CDR3 has 17 residues. After removal of 1 base from V and 3 bases from J, the junction contained 7 bases not matched to a gene. The CDR3 is CASSLGPSGMGYNEQFF. The CDR3 DNA sequence: TGTGCCAGCAGCTTAGGTCCTAGCGGGATGGGCTACAATGAGCAGTTCTTC.

The chain joins TRBV6-4 to TRBJ1-6; perhaps TRBD1 as D (5 bases). CDR1 is MRHNA and CDR2 is SNTAGT in the germline V gene. The CDR3 spans 15 residues. V was shortened by 6 bases and J by 0 bases, with 9 bases between the two germline ends. The CDR3 nucleotides are TGTGCCAGCAGCGCGACAGTCTCCTATAATTCACCCCTCCACTTT. It specifies CASSATVSYNSPLHF.

The J gene is TRBJ2-1, the V gene TRBV5-5; D may be TRBD2 (6 bases). CDR1 SGHKS and CDR2 YYEKEE come from the germline V gene (reference sequence). The V end lost 1 base, the J end lost 5 bases, and 10 bases lay between the germline ends. The CDR3 extends over 14 amino acids. The CDR3 DNA is TGTGCCAGCAGCTTGTTTCTAGCGAACAATGAGCAGTTCTTC. Protein product: CASSLFLANNEQFF.

This clone occurred once. The chain uses TRBV10-3 and TRBJ1-2, with TRBD1 identical over 9 bases. The CDR3 has 17 residues. Germline values: CDR1 ENHRY, CDR2 SYGVKD. V lost 3 bases, J lost 6 bases, and 14 bases stayed unmatched. The CDR3 coding sequence is TGTGCCATCAGTGATTTGGACAGGGGTGCATTACAAAATGGCTACACCTTC. Translating gives CAISDLDRGALQNGYTF.

The rearrangement joins TRBV18 to TRBJ2-1; 8 positions match TRBD1. Germline CDR1 and CDR2: KGHSH and LQKENI. Germline trimming cut 5 bases from V and 2 bases from J; bases unmatched to any gene: 5. The CDR3 consists of 15 residues. The CDR3 reads CASSTGTGTYNEQFF. The CDR3 DNA is TGTGCCAGCTCAACCGGGACAGGCACCTACAATGAGCAGTTCTTC.

V and J are TRBV3-1 (or the pseudogene TRBV3-2) and TRBJ2-1, with 12 positions matching TRBD2. With 1 base clipped from V and 6 bases from J, the junction kept 13 bases outside the gene matches. This CDR3 region has 19 residues. Germline CDR1 is LGHDT and CDR2 is YNNKEL (reference sequence). Written as DNA, the CDR3 is TGTGCCAGCAGCCAAGTGGCTAGCGGGAGGGCCGCCCACCTCAATGAGCAGTTCTTC. Residues: CASSQVASGRAAHLNEQFF.

The CDR3, as DNA: TGCGCCAGCAGCTTTTTCCCCGCGGGAGGGCCCTACGAGCAGTACTTC. Encoded protein: CASSFFPAGGPYEQYF. The V gene is TRBV5-1, the J gene TRBJ2-7; TRBD2 agrees at 9 bases. CDR1 SGHRS and CDR2 YFSETQ come from the germline V gene. The CDR3 extends over 16 amino acids. V dropped 2 bases and J dropped 2; count of bases not matched to a gene: 8. Using reference TRBV5-1 and TRBJ2-7 for the parts outside the CDR3, the full variable domain is KAGVTQTPRYLIKTRGQQVTLSCSPISGHRSVSWYQQTPGQGLQFLFEYFSETQRNKGNFPGRFSGRQFSNSRSEMNVSTLELGDSALYLCASSFFPAGGPYEQYFGPGTRLTVT.